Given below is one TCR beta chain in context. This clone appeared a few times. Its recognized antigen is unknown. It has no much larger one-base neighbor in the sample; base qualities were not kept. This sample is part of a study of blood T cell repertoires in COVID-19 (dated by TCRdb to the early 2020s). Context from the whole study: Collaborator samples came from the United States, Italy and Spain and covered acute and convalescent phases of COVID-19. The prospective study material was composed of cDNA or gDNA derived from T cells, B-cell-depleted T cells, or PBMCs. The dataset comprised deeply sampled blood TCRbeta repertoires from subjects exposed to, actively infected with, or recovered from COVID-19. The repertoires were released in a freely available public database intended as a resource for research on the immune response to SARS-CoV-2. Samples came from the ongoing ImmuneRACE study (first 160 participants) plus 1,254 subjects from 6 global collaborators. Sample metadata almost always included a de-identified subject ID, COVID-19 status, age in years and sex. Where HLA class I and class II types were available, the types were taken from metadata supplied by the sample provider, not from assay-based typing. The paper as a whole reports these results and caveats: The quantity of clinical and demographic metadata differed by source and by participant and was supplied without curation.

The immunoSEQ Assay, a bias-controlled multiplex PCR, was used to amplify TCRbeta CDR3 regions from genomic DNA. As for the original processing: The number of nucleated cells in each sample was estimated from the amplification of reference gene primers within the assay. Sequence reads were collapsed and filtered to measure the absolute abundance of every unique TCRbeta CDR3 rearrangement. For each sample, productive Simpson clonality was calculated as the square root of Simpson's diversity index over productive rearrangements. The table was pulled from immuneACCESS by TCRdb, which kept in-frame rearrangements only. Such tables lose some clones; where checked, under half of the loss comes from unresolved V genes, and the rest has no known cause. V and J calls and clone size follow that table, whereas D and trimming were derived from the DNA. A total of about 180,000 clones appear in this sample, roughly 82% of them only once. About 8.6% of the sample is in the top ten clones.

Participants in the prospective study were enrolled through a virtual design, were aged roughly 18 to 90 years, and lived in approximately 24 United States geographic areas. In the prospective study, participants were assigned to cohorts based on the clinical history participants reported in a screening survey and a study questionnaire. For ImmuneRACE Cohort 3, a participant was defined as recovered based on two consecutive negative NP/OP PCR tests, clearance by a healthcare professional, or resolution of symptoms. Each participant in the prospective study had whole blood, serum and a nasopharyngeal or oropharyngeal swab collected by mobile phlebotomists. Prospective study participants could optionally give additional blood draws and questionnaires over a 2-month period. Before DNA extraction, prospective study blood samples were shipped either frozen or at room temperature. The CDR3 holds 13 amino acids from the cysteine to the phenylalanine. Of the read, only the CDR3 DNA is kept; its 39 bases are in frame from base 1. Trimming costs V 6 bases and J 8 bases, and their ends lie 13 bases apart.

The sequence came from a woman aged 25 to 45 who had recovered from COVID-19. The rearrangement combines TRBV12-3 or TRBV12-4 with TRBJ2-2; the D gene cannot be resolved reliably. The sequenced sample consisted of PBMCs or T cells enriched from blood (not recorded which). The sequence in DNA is TGTGCCAGCAGCCCATCTAGTGTAGGGGAGCTGTTTTTT. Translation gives CASSPSSVGELFF.